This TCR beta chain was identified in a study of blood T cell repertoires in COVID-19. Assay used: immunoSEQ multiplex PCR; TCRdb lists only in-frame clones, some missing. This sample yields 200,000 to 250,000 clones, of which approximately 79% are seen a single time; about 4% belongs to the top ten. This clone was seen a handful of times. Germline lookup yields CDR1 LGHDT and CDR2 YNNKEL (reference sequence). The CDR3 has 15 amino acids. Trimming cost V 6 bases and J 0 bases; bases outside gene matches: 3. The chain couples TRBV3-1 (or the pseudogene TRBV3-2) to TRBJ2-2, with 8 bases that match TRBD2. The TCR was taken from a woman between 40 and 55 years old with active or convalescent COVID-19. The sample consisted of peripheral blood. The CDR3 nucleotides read TGTGCCAGCAGAAGGGGACTAGCGAACACCGGGGAGCTGTTTTTT. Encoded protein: CASRRGLANTGELFF.